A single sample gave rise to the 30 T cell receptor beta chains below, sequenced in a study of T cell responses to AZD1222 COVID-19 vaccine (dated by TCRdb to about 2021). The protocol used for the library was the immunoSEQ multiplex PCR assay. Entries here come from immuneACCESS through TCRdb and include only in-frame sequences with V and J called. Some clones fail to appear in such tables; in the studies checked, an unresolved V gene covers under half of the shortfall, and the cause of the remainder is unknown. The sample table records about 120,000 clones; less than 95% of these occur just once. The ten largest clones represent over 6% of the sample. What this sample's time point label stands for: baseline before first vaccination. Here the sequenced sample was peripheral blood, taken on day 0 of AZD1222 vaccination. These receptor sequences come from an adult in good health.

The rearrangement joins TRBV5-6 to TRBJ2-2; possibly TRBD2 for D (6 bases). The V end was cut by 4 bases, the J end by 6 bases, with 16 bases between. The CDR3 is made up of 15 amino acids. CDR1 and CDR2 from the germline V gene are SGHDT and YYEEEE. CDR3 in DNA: TGTGCCAGCAGCATGGGTGTGAGGAGGGCCGGGGAGCTGTTTTTT. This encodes CASSMGVRRAGELFF.

The CDR3 region has the DNA TGTGCCAGCAGCCGCGGAGCCCTCTATGGCTACACCTTC. This gives the protein CASSRGALYGYTF. The gene calls are TRBV5-5 and TRBJ1-2; no firm D call. CDR1 is SGHKS and CDR2 is YYEKEE in the germline V gene (reference sequence). Trimming cost V 4 bases and J 4 bases, with 11 bases left between them. There are 13 residues in the CDR3.

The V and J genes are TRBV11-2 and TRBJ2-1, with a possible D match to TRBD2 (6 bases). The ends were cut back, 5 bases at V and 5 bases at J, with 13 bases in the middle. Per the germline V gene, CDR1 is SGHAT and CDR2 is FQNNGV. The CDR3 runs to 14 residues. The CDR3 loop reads CASSPADYNNEQFF. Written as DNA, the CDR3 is TGTGCCAGCAGCCCAGCGGACTACAACAATGAGCAGTTCTTC.

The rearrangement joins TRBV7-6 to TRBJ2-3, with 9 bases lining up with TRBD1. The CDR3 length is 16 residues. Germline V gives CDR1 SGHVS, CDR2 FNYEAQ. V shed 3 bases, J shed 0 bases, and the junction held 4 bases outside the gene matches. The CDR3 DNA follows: TGTGCCAGCAGCTTCCGGACAGGGGCTAGCACAGATACGCAGTATTTT. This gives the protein CASSFRTGASTDTQYF.

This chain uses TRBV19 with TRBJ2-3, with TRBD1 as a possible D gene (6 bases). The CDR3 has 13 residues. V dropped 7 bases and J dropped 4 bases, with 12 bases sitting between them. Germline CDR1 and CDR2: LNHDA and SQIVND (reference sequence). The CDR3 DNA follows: TGTGCCAGTAACACAGGGTGGGCAGATACGCAGTATTTT. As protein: CASNTGWADTQYF.

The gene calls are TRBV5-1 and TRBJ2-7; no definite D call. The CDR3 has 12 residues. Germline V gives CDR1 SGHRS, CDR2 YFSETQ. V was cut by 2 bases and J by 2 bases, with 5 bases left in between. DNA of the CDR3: TGCGCCAGCAGCTTCCCAGCCTACGAGCAGTACTTC. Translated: CASSFPAYEQYF.

CDR3 residues: CASSLGLGNSPLHF. CDR3 coding DNA: TGTGCCAGCAGCTTAGGTTTGGGGAATTCACCCCTCCACTTT. This chain links TRBV7-6 with TRBJ1-6; the D is unclear. V lost 1 base and J 7 bases, leaving 8 bases between the germline ends. The CDR3 totals 14 residues. Germline assignment: CDR1 SGHVS and CDR2 FNYEAQ.

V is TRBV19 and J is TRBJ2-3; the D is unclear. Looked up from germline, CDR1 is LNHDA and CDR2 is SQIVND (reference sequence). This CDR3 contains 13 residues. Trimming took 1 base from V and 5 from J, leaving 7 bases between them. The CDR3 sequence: CASSIVAEDTQYF. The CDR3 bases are TGTGCCAGTAGTATAGTAGCAGAAGATACGCAGTATTTT. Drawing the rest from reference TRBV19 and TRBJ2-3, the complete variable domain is DGGITQSPKYLFRKEGQNVTLSCEQNLNHDAMYWYRQDPGQGLRLIYYSQIVNDFQKGDIAEGYSVSREKKESFPLTVTSAQKNPTAFYLCASSIVAEDTQYFGPGTRLTVL.

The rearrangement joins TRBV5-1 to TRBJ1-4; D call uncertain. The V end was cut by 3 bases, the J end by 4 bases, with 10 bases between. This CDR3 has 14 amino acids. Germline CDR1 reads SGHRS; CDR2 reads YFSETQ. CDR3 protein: CASSSDILNEKLFF. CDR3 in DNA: TGCGCCAGCAGCTCCGATATCCTTAATGAAAAACTGTTTTTT.

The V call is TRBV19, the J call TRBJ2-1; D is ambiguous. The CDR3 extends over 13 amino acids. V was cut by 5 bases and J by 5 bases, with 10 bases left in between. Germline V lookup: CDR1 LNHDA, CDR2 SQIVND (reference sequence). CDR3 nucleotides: TGTGCCAGTAGTTCTTGGAGAAACAATGAGCAGTTCTTC. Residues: CASSSWRNNEQFF.

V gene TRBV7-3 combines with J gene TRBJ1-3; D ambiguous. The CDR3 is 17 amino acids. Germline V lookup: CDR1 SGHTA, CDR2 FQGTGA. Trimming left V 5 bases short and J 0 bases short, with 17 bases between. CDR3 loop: CASSPMPSALSGNTIYF. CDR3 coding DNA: TGTGCCAGCAGCCCAATGCCGTCCGCCCTCTCTGGAAACACCATATATTTT.

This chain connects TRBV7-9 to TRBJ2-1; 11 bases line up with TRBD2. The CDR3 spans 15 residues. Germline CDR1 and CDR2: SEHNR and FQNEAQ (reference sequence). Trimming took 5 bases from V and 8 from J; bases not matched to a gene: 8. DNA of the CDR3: TGTGCCAGCAGCCTGACTAGCGGGGATCGTGATGAGCAGTTCTTC. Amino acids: CASSLTSGDRDEQFF.

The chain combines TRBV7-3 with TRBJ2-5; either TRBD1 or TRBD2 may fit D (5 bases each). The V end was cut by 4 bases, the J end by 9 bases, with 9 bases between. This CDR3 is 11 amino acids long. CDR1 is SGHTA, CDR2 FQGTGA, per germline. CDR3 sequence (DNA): TGTGCCAGCAGCTCGGGGCTTGCCCAGTACTTC. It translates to CASSSGLAQYF.

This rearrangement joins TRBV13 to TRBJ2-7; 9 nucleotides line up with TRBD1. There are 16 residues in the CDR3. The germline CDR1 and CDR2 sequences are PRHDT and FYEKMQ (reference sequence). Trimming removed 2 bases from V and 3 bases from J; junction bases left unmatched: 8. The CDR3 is CASSLRRDRVIYEQYF. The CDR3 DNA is TGTGCCAGCAGCTTACGCCGGGACAGGGTTATCTACGAGCAGTACTTC. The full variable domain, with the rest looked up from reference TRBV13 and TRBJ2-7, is AAGVIQSPRHLIKEKRETATLKCYPIPRHDTVYWYQQGPGQDPQFLISFYEKMQSDKGSIPDRFSAQQFSDYHSELNMSSLELGDSALYFCASSLRRDRVIYEQYFGPGTRLTVT.

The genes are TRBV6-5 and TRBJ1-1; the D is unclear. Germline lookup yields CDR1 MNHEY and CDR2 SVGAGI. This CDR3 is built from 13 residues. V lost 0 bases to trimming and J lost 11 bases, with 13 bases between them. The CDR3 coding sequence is TGTGCCAGCAGTTACTCGAACCGGTTTGGGGCTTTCTTT. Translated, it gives CASSYSNRFGAFF.

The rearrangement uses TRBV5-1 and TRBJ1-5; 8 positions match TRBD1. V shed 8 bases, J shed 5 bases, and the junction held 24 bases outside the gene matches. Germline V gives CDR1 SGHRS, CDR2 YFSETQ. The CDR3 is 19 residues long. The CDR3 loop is CARAAIPLSGTGGDQPQHF. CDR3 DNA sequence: TGCGCCAGAGCAGCTATCCCTCTCTCCGGGACAGGCGGCGATCAGCCCCAGCATTTT.

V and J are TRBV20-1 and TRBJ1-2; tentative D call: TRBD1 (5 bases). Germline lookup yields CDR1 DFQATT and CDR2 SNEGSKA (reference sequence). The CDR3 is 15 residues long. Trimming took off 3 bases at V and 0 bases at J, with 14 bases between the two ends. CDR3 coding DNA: TGCAGTGCTAGTGGGGCACGGGAAGCTAACTATGGCTACACCTTC. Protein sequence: CSASGAREANYGYTF.

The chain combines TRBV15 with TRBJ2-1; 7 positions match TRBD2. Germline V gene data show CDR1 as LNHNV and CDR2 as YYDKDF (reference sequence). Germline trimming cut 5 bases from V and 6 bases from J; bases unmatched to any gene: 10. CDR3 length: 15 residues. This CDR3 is CATSDKVAGRNEQFF. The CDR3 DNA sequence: TGTGCCACCAGCGATAAGGTAGCGGGCCGCAATGAGCAGTTCTTC.

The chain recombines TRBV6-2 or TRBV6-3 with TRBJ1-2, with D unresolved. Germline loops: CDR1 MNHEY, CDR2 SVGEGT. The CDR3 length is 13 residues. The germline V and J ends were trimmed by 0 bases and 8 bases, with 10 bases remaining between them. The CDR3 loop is CASSYSTVAGYTF. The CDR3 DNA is TGTGCCAGCAGTTACTCTACGGTCGCCGGCTACACCTTC.

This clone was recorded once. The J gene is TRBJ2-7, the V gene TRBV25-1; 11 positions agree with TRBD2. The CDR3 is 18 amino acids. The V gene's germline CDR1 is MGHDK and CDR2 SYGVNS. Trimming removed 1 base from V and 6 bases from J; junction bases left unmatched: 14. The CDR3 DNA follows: TGTGCCAGCAGTGAATTTTTCACTAGCGGGGGTACGGACAGCGAGCAGTACTTC. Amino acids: CASSEFFTSGGTDSEQYF.

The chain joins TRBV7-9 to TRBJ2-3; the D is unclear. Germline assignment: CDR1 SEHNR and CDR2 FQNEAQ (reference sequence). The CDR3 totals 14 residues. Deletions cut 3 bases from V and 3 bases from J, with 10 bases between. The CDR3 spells CASSFGLNTDTQYF. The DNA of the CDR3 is TGTGCCAGCAGCTTCGGCCTAAATACAGATACGCAGTATTTT. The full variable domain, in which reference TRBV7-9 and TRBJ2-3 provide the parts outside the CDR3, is DTGVSQNPRHKITKRGQNVTFRCDPISEHNRLYWYRQTLGQGPEFLTYFQNEAQLEKSRLLSDRFSAERPKGSFSTLEIQRTEQGDSAMYLCASSFGLNTDTQYFGPGTRLTVL.

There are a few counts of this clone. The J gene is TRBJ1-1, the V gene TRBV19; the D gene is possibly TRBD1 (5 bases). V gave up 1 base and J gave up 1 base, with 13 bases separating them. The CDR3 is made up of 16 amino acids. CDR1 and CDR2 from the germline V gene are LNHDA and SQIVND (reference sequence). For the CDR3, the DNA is TGTGCCAGTAGTATAGGGGCAGGGCGGAGGAACACTGAAGCTTTCTTT. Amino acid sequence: CASSIGAGRRNTEAFF.

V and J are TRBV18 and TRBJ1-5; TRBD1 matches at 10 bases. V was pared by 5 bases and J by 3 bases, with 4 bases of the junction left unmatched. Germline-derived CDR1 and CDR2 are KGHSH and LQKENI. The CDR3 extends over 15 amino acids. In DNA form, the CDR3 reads TGTGCCAGCTCAGGACAGGGGGGCACCAATCAGCCCCAGCATTTT. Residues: CASSGQGGTNQPQHF.

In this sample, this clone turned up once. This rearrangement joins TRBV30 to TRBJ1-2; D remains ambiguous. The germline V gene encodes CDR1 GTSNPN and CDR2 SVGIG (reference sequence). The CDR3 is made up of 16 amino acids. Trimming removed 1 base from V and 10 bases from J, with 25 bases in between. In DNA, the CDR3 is TGTGCCTGGAGTGCAAGACGAACCGGACTTCCAGCTGTCTACACCTTC. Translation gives CAWSARRTGLPAVYTF.

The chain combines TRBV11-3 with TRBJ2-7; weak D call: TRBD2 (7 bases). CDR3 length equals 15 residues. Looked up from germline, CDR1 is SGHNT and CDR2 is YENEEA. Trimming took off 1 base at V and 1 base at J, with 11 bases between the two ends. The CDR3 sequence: CASSLAGGPSYEQYF. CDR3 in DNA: TGTGCCAGCAGCTTAGCGGGGGGCCCTTCCTACGAGCAGTACTTC.

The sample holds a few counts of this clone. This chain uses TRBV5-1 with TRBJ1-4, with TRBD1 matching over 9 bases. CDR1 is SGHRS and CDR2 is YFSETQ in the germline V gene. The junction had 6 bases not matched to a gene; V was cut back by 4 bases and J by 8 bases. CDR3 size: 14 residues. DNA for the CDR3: TGCGCCAGCAGCCCGGGACAGGGCGTAGAAAAACTGTTTTTT. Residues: CASSPGQGVEKLFF.

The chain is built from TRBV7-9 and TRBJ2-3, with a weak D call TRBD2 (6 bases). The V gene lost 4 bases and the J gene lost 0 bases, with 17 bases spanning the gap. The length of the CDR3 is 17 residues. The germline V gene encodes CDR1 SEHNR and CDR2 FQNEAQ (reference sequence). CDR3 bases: TGTGCCAGCAGCTCACAAAGGACTGGGGGGAGCACAGATACGCAGTATTTT. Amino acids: CASSSQRTGGSTDTQYF.

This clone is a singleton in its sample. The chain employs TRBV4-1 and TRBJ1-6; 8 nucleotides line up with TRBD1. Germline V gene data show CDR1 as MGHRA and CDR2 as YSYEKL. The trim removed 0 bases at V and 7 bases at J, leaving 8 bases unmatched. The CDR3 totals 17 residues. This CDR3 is CASSQDIGQGSNSPLHF. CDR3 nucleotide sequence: TGCGCCAGCAGCCAAGATATCGGACAGGGTTCGAATTCACCCCTCCACTTT.

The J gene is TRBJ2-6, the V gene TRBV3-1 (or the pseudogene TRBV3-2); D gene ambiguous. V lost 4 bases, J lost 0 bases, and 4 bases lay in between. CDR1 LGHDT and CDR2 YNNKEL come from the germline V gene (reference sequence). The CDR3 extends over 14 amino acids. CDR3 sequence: CASSPRSGANVLTF. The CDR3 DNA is TGTGCCAGCAGCCCTCGCTCTGGGGCCAACGTCCTGACTTTC.

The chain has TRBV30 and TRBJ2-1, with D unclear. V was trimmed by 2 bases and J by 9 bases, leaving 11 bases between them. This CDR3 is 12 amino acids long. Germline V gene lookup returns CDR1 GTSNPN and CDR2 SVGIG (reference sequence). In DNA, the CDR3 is TGTGCCTGGAGTCTAGACCGGGCTGAGCAGTTCTTC. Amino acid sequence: CAWSLDRAEQFF.